This passage covers 4 T cell receptor beta chains from one sample sequenced in a study of human T cells and chemical hapten exposure. Documented time point: patch test 2, 6 weeks after DPC sensitization. Treatment denoted: therapeutic diphenylcyclopropenone sensitization with weekly scalp DPC. TCRdb used MiXCR to reprocess the RACE reads, holding one entry per CDR3 protein. The top ten clones hold around 1.4% of a sample with more than 110,000 distinct CDR3 sequences, 10% to 15% of them seen once. The sequencing used whole blood, collected in connection with sensitization to the hapten diphenylcyclopropenone (DPC). The source is a woman aged 50 to 60 with alopecia areata. Some clones in this sample may be carry-over from other donors' samples.

This clonotype was counted between two and nine times. This sequence joins TRBV18 and TRBJ1-1; 12 nucleotides line up with TRBD1. Germline CDR1 and CDR2: KGHSH and LQKENI. This CDR3 is 15 amino acids long. V was pared by 4 bases and J by 5 bases, with 5 bases of the junction left unmatched. In nucleotides, the CDR3 is TGTGCCAGCTCACTCTCGGGACAGGGGGCAACTGAAGCTTTCTTT. Its protein is CASSLSGQGATEAFF.

The chain employs TRBV25-1 and TRBJ2-2, with D perhaps TRBD2 (5 bases). The CDR3 sequence is 13 residues long. Looked up from germline, CDR1 is MGHDK and CDR2 is SYGVNS. Trimming stripped 7 bases from V and 5 bases from J, with 11 bases between. The CDR3 DNA is TGTGCCAGCACTAGGACGGGGACCGGGGAGCTGTTTTTT. Its translation: CASTRTGTGELFF. Full variable domain (remainder filled in from reference TRBV25-1 and TRBJ2-2): EADIYQTPRYLVIGTGKKITLECSQTMGHDKMYWYQQDPGMELHLIHYSYGVNSTEKGDLSSESTVSRIRTEHFPLTLESARPSHTSQYLCASTRTGTGELFFGEGSRLTVL.

This clonotype was counted a few times. The chain is built from TRBV30 and TRBJ2-3; D unclear. Germline V gene lookup returns CDR1 GTSNPN and CDR2 SVGIG (reference sequence). The CDR3 sequence is 11 residues long. Trimming pared 4 bases from V and 3 bases from J, leaving 5 bases between. In DNA, the CDR3 is TGTGCCTGGACCGGAACAGATACGCAGTATTTT. Protein: CAWTGTDTQYF.

This clonotype turned up a few times. The J gene is TRBJ1-6, the V gene TRBV18; no definite D call. This CDR3 spans 16 amino acids. Germline CDR1 KGHSH, CDR2 LQKENI. The V gene lost 3 bases and the J gene lost 3 bases, with 12 bases spanning the gap. The CDR3: CASSPRRFGYNSPLHF. CDR3 bases: TGTGCCAGCTCACCTAGGCGGTTCGGCTATAATTCACCCCTCCACTTT.